Following are 4 T cell receptor beta chains from one sample sequenced in a study of shared T cell receptors in the human thymus. The protocol was immunoSEQ multiplex PCR, while the TCRdb copy is restricted to in-frame clones and leaves out a portion. The data hold hundreds of thousands of clones, with approximately 80% observed a single time. These data were likewise used in another study, on human thymus T cells.

Sequenced material: thymocytes. The receptors originated from a boy in the first two years of life with a congenital heart defect.

The chain has TRBV7-2 and TRBJ2-3; 10 nucleotides match TRBD1. CDR1 and CDR2 from the germline V gene are SGHTA and FQGNSA. This CDR3 spans 15 amino acids. Trimming at V came to 4 bases and at J to 4 bases, leaving 5 bases not matched to a gene. CDR3 residues: CASSWGGTGADTQYF. The CDR3 DNA is TGTGCCAGCAGCTGGGGAGGGACAGGGGCAGATACGCAGTATTTT.

This chain links TRBV10-2 with TRBJ2-5, with a possible D match to TRBD1 (5 bases). The length of the CDR3 is 13 residues. The germline V gene encodes CDR1 WSHSY and CDR2 SAAADI. V was trimmed by 3 bases and J by 0 bases, leaving 5 bases between them. This CDR3 is CASSEGDQETQYF. CDR3 nucleotides: TGCGCCAGCAGTGAAGGGGACCAAGAGACCCAGTACTTC.

The chain combines TRBV10-1 with TRBJ2-7; a possible D gene is TRBD1 (5 bases). V was pared by 0 bases and J by 2 bases, with 11 bases between. CDR1 is WNHNN and CDR2 is SYGVQD in the germline V gene (reference sequence). The CDR3 is made up of 15 amino acids. The CDR3 bases are TGCGCCAGCAGTGAGTCTCCACAGGAGCCCTACGAGCAGTACTTC. As protein: CASSESPQEPYEQYF.

This clone was seen more than once but under ten times. The V and J genes are TRBV2 and TRBJ1-2; tentatively, D is TRBD1 (5 bases). V dropped 6 bases and J dropped 4 bases, with 21 bases sitting between them. This CDR3 is 16 amino acids long. CDR1 and CDR2 from the germline V gene are SNHLY and FYNNEI. The CDR3, as DNA: TGTGCCAGCAGGTACCCTCCCGGCAGGGTGGTCTATGGCTACACCTTC. It yields the protein CASRYPPGRVVYGYTF. The full variable domain, its missing parts supplied by reference TRBV2 and TRBJ1-2, is EPEVTQTPSHQVTQMGQEVILRCVPISNHLYFYWYRQILGQKVEFLVSFYNNEISEKSEIFDDQFSVERPDGSNFTLKIRSTKLEDSAMYFCASRYPPGRVVYGYTFGSGTRLTVV.